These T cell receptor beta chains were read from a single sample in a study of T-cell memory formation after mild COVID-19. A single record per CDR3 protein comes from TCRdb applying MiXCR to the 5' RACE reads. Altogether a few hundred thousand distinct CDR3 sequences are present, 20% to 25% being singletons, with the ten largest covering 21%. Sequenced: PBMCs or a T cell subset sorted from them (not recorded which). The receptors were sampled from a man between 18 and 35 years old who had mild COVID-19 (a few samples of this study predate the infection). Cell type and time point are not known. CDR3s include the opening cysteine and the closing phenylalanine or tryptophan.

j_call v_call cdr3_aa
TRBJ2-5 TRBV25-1 CASSERIVGETQYF
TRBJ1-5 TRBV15 CATSIQGGQPQHF
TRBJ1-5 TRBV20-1 CSARTGTRDQPQHF
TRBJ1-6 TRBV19 CASGQGGNSPLHF
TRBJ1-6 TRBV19 CASEGRRGRSNSPLHF
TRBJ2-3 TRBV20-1 CSTQPGPYTDTQYF
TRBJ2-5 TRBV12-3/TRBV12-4 CASSLAPATQYF
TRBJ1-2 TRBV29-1 CSVEDTTEANYGYTF
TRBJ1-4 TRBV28 CASITSGTGEKLFF
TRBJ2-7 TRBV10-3 CAISEEGISSYEQYF
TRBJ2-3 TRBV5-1 CASSGGRSSDTQYF
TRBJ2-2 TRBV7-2 CASSLARLAGGPAGELFF
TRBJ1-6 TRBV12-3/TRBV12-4 CASRPDGQNSPLHF
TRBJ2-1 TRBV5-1 CASSLDSRTPYNEQFF
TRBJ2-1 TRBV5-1 CASSFGGRGNNEQFF
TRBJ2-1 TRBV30 CAGLAGGSTEQFF
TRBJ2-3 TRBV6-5 CASRLLAGGPVGTQYF
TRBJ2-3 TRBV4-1 CASSYRGTPVDTQYF
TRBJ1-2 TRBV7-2 CASSLESQGMGGYTF